This T cell receptor (beta chain) came from a study of blood T cell repertoires in COVID-19. Germline lookup yields CDR1 SGHTA and CDR2 FQGTGA. Germline trimming cut 4 bases from V and 8 bases from J; bases unmatched to any gene: 18. This CDR3 region has 19 residues. The repertoire was sequenced with immunoSEQ multiplex PCR; TCRdb's copy has only in-frame clones and lacks some. Of a few hundred thousand clones listed, approximately 92% were seen once; the top ten hold approximately 17%. Enrolled through a virtual design, the participants were between about 18 and 100 years of age and came from roughly 22 US areas. The study assigned cohorts using participant-reported clinical history.

The source material was PBMCs or T cells enriched from blood (not recorded which). This receptor was identified in a woman aged 30 to 39 who had recovered from COVID-19. V is TRBV7-3 and J is TRBJ2-1; 12 bases align to TRBD1. Here the CDR3 reads CASSSGTGGLGLVFYEQFF. In nucleotides, the CDR3 is TGTGCCAGCAGCTCCGGGACAGGGGGCCTCGGACTAGTATTCTATGAGCAGTTCTTC.